Following are 32 T cell receptor beta chains from one sample sequenced in a study of shared clonotypes between healthy human individuals. The method was immunoSEQ multiplex PCR; TCRdb's version includes in-frame clones alone and lacks a portion of them. The sample yields roughly 76,000 clones, around 57% seen once. The sample was memory CD8+ T cells sorted from blood. Subset indicated: CD45RO+ cells pooled with CCR7-negative TemRA cells. Receptors originate from a man aged 30 to 39 in good health.

The chain carries TRBV6-6 and TRBJ2-7, with D unresolved. The V end was cut by 4 bases, the J end by 4 bases, with 8 bases between. Germline CDR1 reads MNHNY; CDR2 reads SVGAGI (reference sequence). This CDR3 spans 12 amino acids. In nucleotides, the CDR3 is TGTGCCAGCAGTTCTATGACGTACGAGCAGTACTTC. Its translation: CASSSMTYEQYF.

The J gene is TRBJ2-7, the V gene TRBV6-5, with D perhaps being TRBD1 or TRBD2 (6 bases each). Per germline, CDR1 MNHEY and CDR2 SVGAGI. There are 14 residues in the CDR3. The ends were cut back, 5 bases at V and 1 base at J, with 12 bases in the middle. CDR3 sequence (DNA): TGTGCCAGCAGTCGTCAAGGGGGGTCCTACGAGCAGTACTTC. It codes for CASSRQGGSYEQYF.

The rearrangement links TRBV14 to TRBJ2-5; TRBD1 matches 8 bases. The CDR3 contains 17 residues. Losses at the gene ends were 2 bases for V and 5 bases for J; bases not matched to a gene: 13. Germline V gene lookup returns CDR1 SGHDN and CDR2 FVKESK. The CDR3 bases are TGTGCCAGCAGCCAAAAGGACAGGGTGGCCACCGGGGAGACCCAGTACTTC. Its protein is CASSQKDRVATGETQYF.

The chain joins TRBV2 to TRBJ2-7; 9 positions match TRBD2. The CDR3 contains 13 residues. In germline, CDR1 is SNHLY, CDR2 FYNNEI. Trimming removed 8 bases from V and 2 bases from J; junction bases left unmatched: 4. DNA for the CDR3: TGTGCCAGCGGAATAGCGGGAGCCTACGAGCAGTACTTC. It codes for CASGIAGAYEQYF.

The sample holds a few counts of this clone. The CDR3 loop reads CAWNPEVQETQYF. The CDR3 bases are TGTGCCTGGAACCCCGAAGTCCAAGAGACCCAGTACTTC. The chain uses TRBV30 and TRBJ2-5; no clear D. The CDR3 is 13 amino acids. Germline V CDR1 and CDR2: GTSNPN, SVGIG (reference sequence). V lost 4 bases and J lost 1, with 10 bases in between.

The J gene is TRBJ2-1, the V gene TRBV27; 7 bases are shared with TRBD2. CDR1 and CDR2 (germline): MNHEY, SMNVEV (reference sequence). V lost 6 bases to trimming and J lost 5 bases; unmatched junction nucleotides: 7. The CDR3 runs to 14 residues. The CDR3 bases are TGTGCCAGCAGGCCGGGGGGTAGAAACAATGAGCAGTTCTTC. This translates into CASRPGGRNNEQFF.

This clone occurred a few times. The chain uses TRBV11-2 and TRBJ1-5; D ambiguous. The CDR3 consists of 15 residues. V lost 0 bases, J lost 0 bases, and 6 bases lay in between. Germline CDR1 SGHAT, CDR2 FQNNGV. The chain's CDR3 is CASSLDGSSNQPQHF. In DNA, the CDR3 is TGTGCCAGCAGCTTAGATGGGTCTAGCAATCAGCCCCAGCATTTT.

The rearrangement joins TRBV10-3 to TRBJ2-7; D is undetermined. The CDR3 sequence is 14 residues long. CDR1 ENHRY and CDR2 SYGVKD come from the germline V gene. Trimming removed 4 bases from V and 2 bases from J, with 12 bases in between. The chain's CDR3 is CAISGPGRPYEQYF. The CDR3 DNA is TGTGCCATCAGTGGACCAGGCCGCCCCTACGAGCAGTACTTC.

This clone was counted a single time. V is TRBV4-2 and J is TRBJ1-1; unclear D gene. Trimming left V 5 bases short and J 3 bases short, with 4 bases between. Germline V gene sequence: CDR1 LGHNA, CDR2 YNFKEQ. This CDR3 is built from 11 residues. CDR3 nucleotide sequence: TGTGCCAGCAGCATCGACACTGAAGCTTTCTTT. It encodes CASSIDTEAFF.

The gene calls are TRBV5-1 and TRBJ2-3; a possible D gene is TRBD1 (6 bases). The CDR3 contains 15 residues. V shed 0 bases and J shed 1 base, with 9 bases lying between them. CDR1 SGHRS and CDR2 YFSETQ come from the germline V gene. CDR3 region: CASSLGRTGTDTQYF. DNA of the CDR3: TGCGCCAGCAGCTTGGGCCGGACAGGCACAGATACGCAGTATTTT.

The J gene is TRBJ2-1, the V gene TRBV28; D is ambiguous. Germline assignment: CDR1 MDHEN and CDR2 SYDVKM. The V end lost 6 bases, the J end lost 10 bases, and 10 bases lay between the germline ends. The CDR3 runs to 11 residues. The CDR3 spells CASSNRREQFF. Written as DNA, the CDR3 is TGTGCCAGCAGCAATCGCAGGGAGCAGTTCTTC.

This clone was detected ten times or more. The genes are TRBV28 and TRBJ2-1; D is unresolved. Trimming removed 7 bases at V and 2 bases at J, with 12 bases between. CDR1 and CDR2 (germline): MDHEN, SYDVKM. CDR3 length: 14 residues. CDR3: CASKVRGPYNEQFF. The CDR3 region has the DNA TGTGCCAGCAAGGTGCGAGGCCCCTACAATGAGCAGTTCTTC. The full variable domain, completed using reference TRBV28 and TRBJ2-1, is DVKVTQSSRYLVKRTGEKVFLECVQDMDHENMFWYRQDPGLGLRLIYFSYDVKMKEKGDIPEGYSVSREKKERFSLILESASTNQTSMYLCASKVRGPYNEQFFGPGTRLTVL.

This chain uses TRBV5-6 with TRBJ2-2; D ambiguous. Trimming took 0 bases from V and 6 from J, leaving 18 bases between them. Germline lookup yields CDR1 SGHDT and CDR2 YYEEEE. The CDR3 covers 17 residues. CDR3 residues: CASSLAYRDISSGELFF. As DNA, the CDR3 is TGTGCCAGCAGCTTGGCTTATCGAGACATTTCTTCCGGGGAGCTGTTTTTT.

The chain links TRBV4-1 to TRBJ2-7; D is ambiguous. Germline V lookup: CDR1 MGHRA, CDR2 YSYEKL. The CDR3 runs to 13 residues. Trimming shortened V by 1 base and J by 3 bases, and 7 bases separated the two germline ends. CDR3 in amino acids: CASSQGPVYEQYF. The CDR3 nucleotides read TGCGCCAGCAGCCAAGGCCCCGTCTACGAGCAGTACTTC.

This rearrangement joins TRBV6-1 to TRBJ2-5; 14 positions agree with TRBD2. Looked up from germline, CDR1 is MNHNS and CDR2 is SASEGT. Trimming removed 6 bases from V and 4 bases from J; junction bases left unmatched: 4. The CDR3 is 15 amino acids. CDR3 DNA: TGTGCCAGCAGAGGGACTAGCGGGAGCGGAGAGACCCAGTACTTC. It codes for CASRGTSGSGETQYF.

About this clone itself: This same CDR3 is encoded by further DNA sequences in the sample. The V gene is TRBV7-9, the J gene TRBJ2-1; TRBD2 matches 7 bases. Germline lookup yields CDR1 SEHNR and CDR2 FQNEAQ (reference sequence). J lost 0 bases, V lost 5 bases, and 7 bases had no gene match. The CDR3 covers 16 residues. The CDR3 loop is CASSGYRGSSYNEQFF. The CDR3 DNA sequence: TGTGCCAGCAGCGGGTACCGCGGGAGCTCCTACAATGAGCAGTTCTTC.

The chain uses TRBV5-1 and TRBJ2-5, with D perhaps being TRBD1 or TRBD2 (5 bases each). Between the trimmed V and J ends, which lost 4 bases and 2 bases, there was a span of 9 bases. This CDR3 contains 13 residues. The germline CDR1 and CDR2 sequences are SGHRS and YFSETQ. As DNA, the CDR3 is TGCGCCAGCAGCGGGACCGCGCAAGAGACCCAGTACTTC. It yields the protein CASSGTAQETQYF.

The chain has TRBV4-1 and TRBJ1-2; D ambiguous. The CDR3 spans 15 residues. Trimming took 0 bases from V and 7 from J, leaving 15 bases between them. The germline V gene encodes CDR1 MGHRA and CDR2 YSYEKL. The CDR3 protein is CASSQDGRFSGGYTF. CDR3 bases: TGCGCCAGCAGCCAAGACGGACGGTTCAGTGGTGGCTACACCTTC.

This clone was detected once. This rearrangement joins TRBV6-4 to TRBJ2-7, with a weak D call TRBD1 (5 bases). Germline V lookup: CDR1 MRHNA, CDR2 SNTAGT. This CDR3 is 14 amino acids long. Trimming took 7 bases from V and 5 from J, leaving 18 bases between them. This chain's CDR3 is CASNGRVLVDEQYF. Written as DNA, the CDR3 is TGTGCCAGCAACGGCAGGGTATTGGTGGACGAGCAGTACTTC.

This rearrangement joins TRBV4-2 to TRBJ2-1, with 9 bases that match TRBD2. The germline V gene has CDR1 LGHNA and CDR2 YNFKEQ. Unmatched junction bases numbered 7, after V lost 0 bases and J lost 7 bases. CDR3 length equals 16 residues. The CDR3 DNA reads as TGTGCCAGCAGCCAAGAGGGAAGTAGCGGGAGTAATGAGCAGTTCTTC. This sequence encodes CASSQEGSSGSNEQFF.

This clone showed up many times. The V and J genes are TRBV6-1 and TRBJ2-6; D unresolved. CDR1 MNHNS and CDR2 SASEGT come from the germline V gene. V lost 4 bases and J 1 base, leaving 5 bases between the germline ends. This CDR3 comprises 14 residues. Here the CDR3 DNA reads TGTGCCAGCAGTGGCCTGTCTGGGGCCAACGTCCTGACTTTC. Translated, it gives CASSGLSGANVLTF.

Turning to this clone: This is likely an artifact of a read error, given a far larger clone one base away. This chain connects TRBV15 to TRBJ2-2; weak D call: TRBD1 (6 bases). CDR3 length: 18 residues. Germline-derived CDR1 and CDR2 are LNHNV and YYDKDF (reference sequence). In nucleotides, the CDR3 is TGTGCCACCAAGGCTGGGGGCAGCGCCCAAGAAAACACCAGGGAGCTGTTTTTT. Translated, it gives CATKAGGSAQENTRELFF.

The gene calls are TRBV7-8 and TRBJ2-6; D possibly corresponds to TRBD1 (6 bases). Germline CDR1 is SGHVS and CDR2 is FQNEAQ. Trimming stripped 3 bases from V and 0 bases from J, with 12 bases between. The CDR3 length is 17 residues. The DNA of the CDR3 is TGTGCCAGCAGCTTCGGGACATCGCTCTCTGGGGCCAACGTCCTGACTTTC. Translating it yields CASSFGTSLSGANVLTF. The entire variable domain, with the rest obtained from reference TRBV7-8 and TRBJ2-6, is as follows: GAGVSQSPRYKVAKRGQDVALRCDPISGHVSLFWYQQALGQGPEFLTYFQNEAQLDKSGLPSDRFFAERPEGSVSTLKIQRTQQEDSAVYLCASSFGTSLSGANVLTFGAGSRLTVL.

This rearrangement joins TRBV25-1 to TRBJ2-7, with 8 positions matching TRBD2. The CDR3 sequence is 16 residues long. The V and J ends lost 7 bases and 4 bases, in that order; junction bases with no gene match: 15. Germline V gives CDR1 MGHDK, CDR2 SYGVNS. CDR3 bases: TGTGCCAGCACCCCTACCCGGCTAGCGGGTGGTTACGAGCAGTACTTC. It translates to CASTPTRLAGGYEQYF.

J is TRBJ2-5 and V is TRBV29-1, with D perhaps matching TRBD1 (6 bases). Between the trimmed V and J ends, which lost 5 bases and 5 bases, there was a span of 18 bases. Germline-derived CDR1 and CDR2 are SQVTM and ANQGSEA. The CDR3 covers 14 residues. This chain's CDR3 is CSVPGQSFWETQYF. DNA for the CDR3: TGCAGCGTTCCTGGACAGTCGTTTTGGGAGACCCAGTACTTC.

V is TRBV15 and J is TRBJ2-1, with a tentative D call TRBD2 (6 bases). Germline CDR1 is LNHNV and CDR2 is YYDKDF (reference sequence). This CDR3 region has 16 residues. V gave up 5 bases and J gave up 7 bases, with 21 bases separating them. CDR3 sequence (DNA): TGTGCCACCAGCGACCGAAGCGGGCGGCAACGGAATGAGCAGTTCTTC. It yields the protein CATSDRSGRQRNEQFF.

In DNA, the CDR3 is TGTGCCAGCAGCCGGGACAGGGTAGGCGGGGAGCTGTTTTTT. It yields the protein CASSRDRVGGELFF. This chain joins TRBV7-2 and TRBJ2-2; TRBD1 aligns across 9 bases. CDR1 is SGHTA, CDR2 FQGNSA, per germline. After removal of 5 bases from V and 7 bases from J, the junction contained 5 bases not matched to a gene. This CDR3 has 14 amino acids.

The rearrangement joins TRBV9 to TRBJ2-5; D remains ambiguous. Germline CDR1 is SGDLS and CDR2 is YYNGEE. The CDR3 runs 17 residues. Between the trimmed V and J ends, which lost 4 bases and 1 base, there was a span of 20 bases. The CDR3 protein is CASSRTSRSAIQETQYF. In nucleotides, the CDR3 is TGTGCCAGCAGCCGTACCTCGAGGTCGGCAATCCAAGAGACCCAGTACTTC.

This clone was seen a handful of times. The chain couples TRBV15 to TRBJ1-1, with D possibly matching TRBD1 (6 bases). Trimming took 4 bases from V and 3 from J, leaving 12 bases between them. The germline CDR1 and CDR2 sequences are LNHNV and YYDKDF (reference sequence). The CDR3 runs 14 residues. The CDR3 reads CATSKEQGYTEAFF. The CDR3 nucleotides read TGTGCCACCAGCAAAGAACAGGGATACACTGAAGCTTTCTTT.

The chain joins TRBV4-1 to TRBJ1-2; D is unclear. The CDR3 sequence is 13 residues long. Trimming shortened V by 3 bases and J by 1 base, and 6 bases separated the two germline ends. CDR1 and CDR2 from the germline V gene are MGHRA and YSYEKL. CDR3 loop: CASSHGDNYGYTF. In DNA, the CDR3 is TGCGCCAGCAGCCACGGAGATAACTATGGCTACACCTTC.

This rearrangement joins TRBV5-1 to TRBJ1-1, with 7 bases that match TRBD1. With V trimmed by 6 bases and J by 4 bases, 9 bases remained unmatched. The germline gives CDR1 SGHRS, CDR2 YFSETQ. The length of the CDR3 is 14 residues. CDR3: CASTGTGAGTEAFF. The DNA of the CDR3 is TGCGCCAGCACCGGAACAGGGGCTGGCACTGAAGCTTTCTTT.

This clone was detected many times. The gene calls are TRBV10-3 and TRBJ2-2; D unresolved. Germline-derived CDR1 and CDR2 are ENHRY and SYGVKD. The CDR3 is made up of 14 amino acids. Trimming took off 0 bases at V and 5 bases at J, with 7 bases between the two ends. The chain's CDR3 is CAISESFRTGELFF. The CDR3 coding sequence is TGTGCCATCAGTGAGTCGTTCCGGACCGGGGAGCTGTTTTTT.